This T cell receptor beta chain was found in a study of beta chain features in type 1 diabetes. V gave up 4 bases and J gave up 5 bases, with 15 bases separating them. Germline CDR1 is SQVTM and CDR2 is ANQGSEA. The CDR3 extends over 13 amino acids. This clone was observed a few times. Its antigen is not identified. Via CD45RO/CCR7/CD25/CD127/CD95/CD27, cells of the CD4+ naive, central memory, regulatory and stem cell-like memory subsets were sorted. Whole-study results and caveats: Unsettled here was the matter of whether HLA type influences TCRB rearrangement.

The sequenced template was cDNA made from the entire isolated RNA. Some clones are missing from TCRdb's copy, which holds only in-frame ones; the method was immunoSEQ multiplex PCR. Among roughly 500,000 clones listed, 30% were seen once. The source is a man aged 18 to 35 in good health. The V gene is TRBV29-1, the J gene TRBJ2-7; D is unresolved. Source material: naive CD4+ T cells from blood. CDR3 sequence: CSVATDFGNEQYF. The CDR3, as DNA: TGCAGCGTTGCTACCGATTTCGGAAACGAGCAGTACTTC.